This T cell receptor (beta chain) is drawn from a study of tumor and adjacent non-tumor tissue in lung cancer. Study-wide context: Patients were aged about 31 to 76, some 10 men and 4 to 6 women, stage I to III.

The library came from three nested PCR rounds adapted from ARM-PCR protocols. TCRdb independently ran MiXCR on the multiplex PCR reads; one entry per CDR3 protein. Here the sample spans around 71,000 distinct CDR3 sequences, approximately 72% being singletons. Points on this clonotype: The antigen is not known. The junction shows a germline mismatch at one end, possibly a read error.

The CDR3 consists of 15 residues. Germline V lookup: CDR1 SQVTM, CDR2 ANQGSEA. This sample's RNA came from whole unsorted tissue. Study-level points and caveats: Tumor tissue had significantly higher TCR diversity than normal lung.

The chain uses TRBV29-1 and TRBJ2-3, with D maybe TRBD1 (5 bases). This clonotype originated in a woman aged 40 to 50 with non-small cell lung cancer. What was sequenced was lung tumor tissue. The CDR3: CSVYGGQLSTDTHYF. The CDR3 DNA reads as TGCAGCGTTTATGGCGGACAACTTAGCACAGATACGCATTATTTT.